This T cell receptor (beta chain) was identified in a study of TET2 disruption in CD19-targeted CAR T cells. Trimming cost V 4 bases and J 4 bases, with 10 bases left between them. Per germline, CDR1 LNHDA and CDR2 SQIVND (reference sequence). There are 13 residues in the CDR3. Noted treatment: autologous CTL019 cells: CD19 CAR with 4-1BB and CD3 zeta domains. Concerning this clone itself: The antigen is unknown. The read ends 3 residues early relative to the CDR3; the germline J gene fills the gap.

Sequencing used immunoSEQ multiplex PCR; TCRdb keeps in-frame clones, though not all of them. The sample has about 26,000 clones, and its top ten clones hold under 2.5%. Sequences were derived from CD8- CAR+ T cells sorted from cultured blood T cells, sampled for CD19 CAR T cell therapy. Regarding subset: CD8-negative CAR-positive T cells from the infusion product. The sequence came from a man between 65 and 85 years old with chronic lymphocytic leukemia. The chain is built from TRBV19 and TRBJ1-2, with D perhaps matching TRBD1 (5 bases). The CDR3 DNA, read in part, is TGTGCCAGTAGTAGCAGGGCCGGCTATGGC. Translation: CASSSRAGYG. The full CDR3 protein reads CASSSRAGYGYTF.